This record covers a single T cell receptor (beta chain). The antigen remains undetermined. This sample was taken from a study of cytomegalovirus exposure and HLA in healthy donors. This PCR relied on a set of 60 Vbeta primers and 13 Jbeta primers. Some clones are missing from TCRdb's copy, which holds only in-frame ones; the method was immunoSEQ multiplex PCR. This table has 100,000 to 120,000 clones, approximately 80% appearing once. Study-wide results and caveats: The dataset shows that most TCR sequences were rare, while some public TCRs occurred in many donors.

Material: PBMCs. This TCR was recovered from a woman aged 55-75 years in good health and CMV-seropositive.

DNA of the CDR3: TGTGCCAGCTCACCACTGGGAGGACTCAACTACGAGCAGTACTTC. This encodes CASSPLGGLNYEQYF. The chain is built from TRBV18 and TRBJ2-7; possible D gene TRBD2, 6 bases. The CDR3 is made up of 15 amino acids. Germline V gene lookup returns CDR1 KGHSH and CDR2 LQKENI. V dropped 1 base and J dropped 3 bases, with 13 bases sitting between them.